These 25 T cell receptor beta chains share one sample of origin, sequenced in a study of beta chain features in type 1 diabetes. Sequenced material consisted of expressed TCRB transcripts (all of the isolated RNA was reverse transcribed). Repertoires were generated with immunoSEQ multiplex PCR, while TCRdb's copy carries only in-frame clones and drops some. The sample lists about 360,000 clones; around an eighth were seen once. Source material: naive CD4+ T cells from blood. These receptors all stem from a man aged 18-30 years in good health.

This clone was counted a few times. The chain is built from TRBV29-1 and TRBJ2-7; 9 bases are shared with TRBD1. J lost 6 bases, V lost 4 bases, and 22 bases had no gene match. Per germline, CDR1 SQVTM and CDR2 ANQGSEA. The CDR3 sequence is 18 residues long. CDR3: CSVGGKGGQGVANGEQYF. For the CDR3, the DNA is TGCAGCGTTGGAGGGAAAGGGGGACAGGGCGTTGCGAATGGCGAGCAGTACTTC.

CDR3 sequence: CASSQGYVATNEKLFF. The CDR3 coding sequence is TGTGCCAGCAGTCAGGGTTACGTGGCAACTAATGAAAAACTGTTTTTT. The gene calls are TRBV25-1 and TRBJ1-4; the D gene is possibly TRBD1 (5 bases). From germline, CDR1 is MGHDK and CDR2 SYGVNS. V lost 5 bases to trimming and J lost 0 bases, with 13 bases between them. CDR3 length: 16 amino acids.

This clone has just a few counts. CDR3 nucleotide sequence: TGTGCCAGCATTCGGGACAGGTCAGCAGATACGCAGTATTTT. Amino acids: CASIRDRSADTQYF. The genes are TRBV2 and TRBJ2-3; 8 bases fit TRBD1. Looked up from germline, CDR1 is SNHLY and CDR2 is FYNNEI. The CDR3 has 14 amino acids. V was clipped by 7 bases and J by 4 bases; unmatched bases: 7.

The chain uses TRBV5-4 and TRBJ1-1; 11 positions match TRBD1. Germline CDR1 is SGHNT and CDR2 is YYREEE (reference sequence). The V segment lost 4 bases and the J segment 2 bases; nucleotides outside the gene matches: 7. This CDR3 spans 16 amino acids. This chain's CDR3 is CASSPADRGPNTEAFF. The CDR3 bases are TGTGCCAGCAGCCCGGCGGACAGGGGGCCAAACACTGAAGCTTTCTTT.

This clone has just a few counts. The chain uses TRBV4-2 and TRBJ1-1; D is unclear. The germline CDR1 and CDR2 sequences are LGHNA and YNFKEQ. This CDR3 contains 16 residues. V dropped 1 base and J dropped 1 base, with 13 bases sitting between them. The CDR3 DNA sequence: TGTGCCAGCAGCCAAGTCCGAGCATCGGGGAACACTGAAGCTTTCTTT. Protein sequence: CASSQVRASGNTEAFF.

V usage is TRBV18 and J usage is TRBJ2-3; 7 nucleotides match TRBD2. This CDR3 spans 15 amino acids. Germline CDR1 reads KGHSH; CDR2 reads LQKENI. V was pared by 0 bases and J by 5 bases, with 5 bases of the junction left unmatched. This chain's CDR3 is CASSPPTGGGDTQYF. The CDR3 nucleotides read TGTGCCAGCTCACCACCGACGGGGGGAGGAGATACGCAGTATTTT.

This clone was seen only a few times. The chain has TRBV5-4 and TRBJ2-7, with D maybe TRBD1 (6 bases). CDR1 SGHNT and CDR2 YYREEE come from the germline V gene (reference sequence). The CDR3 spans 12 residues. Between the trimmed V and J ends, which lost 4 bases and 5 bases, there was a span of 10 bases. This CDR3 reads CASSRTVHEQYF. CDR3 DNA: TGTGCCAGCAGCCGGACAGTTCACGAGCAGTACTTC.

At least ten counts were recorded for this clone. The chain recombines TRBV7-9 with TRBJ2-7; D is unclear. In germline, CDR1 is SEHNR, CDR2 FQNEAQ (reference sequence). The CDR3 has 11 amino acids. Trimming shortened V by 7 bases and J by 5 bases, and 9 bases separated the two germline ends. CDR3 residues: CASISMNEQYF. In nucleotides, the CDR3 is TGTGCCAGCATAAGCATGAACGAGCAGTACTTC. Filled out from reference TRBV7-9 and TRBJ2-7, the complete variable domain reads DTGVSQNPRHKITKRGQNVTFRCDPISEHNRLYWYRQTLGQGPEFLTYFQNEAQLEKSRLLSDRFSAERPKGSFSTLEIQRTEQGDSAMYLCASISMNEQYFGPGTRLTVT.

The V gene is TRBV30, the J gene TRBJ1-2; TRBD1 matches at 7 bases. V gave up 3 bases and J gave up 1 base; unmatched junction bases: 11. The germline V gene encodes CDR1 GTSNPN and CDR2 SVGIG (reference sequence). This CDR3 is built from 16 residues. The CDR3 sequence is CAWRSPGQTYNYGYTF. CDR3 nucleotide sequence: TGTGCCTGGAGAAGCCCGGGACAGACCTATAACTATGGCTACACCTTC.

This chain joins TRBV27 and TRBJ2-1; D may be TRBD2 (5 bases). Germline V gene sequence: CDR1 MNHEY, CDR2 SMNVEV (reference sequence). V lost 5 bases, J lost 9 bases, and 20 bases lay in between. The CDR3 covers 15 residues. The CDR3 bases are TGTGCCAGCAGTAGGACTCGGGCCGAGAGAGTTGAGCAGTTCTTC. Translating gives CASSRTRAERVEQFF.

This chain links TRBV30 with TRBJ2-7; unclear D gene. The CDR3 spans 14 residues. Per the germline V gene, CDR1 is GTSNPN and CDR2 is SVGIG (reference sequence). The germline V and J ends were trimmed by 0 bases and 0 bases, with 9 bases remaining between them. The chain's CDR3 is CAWSVDWLSYEQYF. CDR3 DNA: TGTGCCTGGAGTGTAGACTGGCTCTCCTACGAGCAGTACTTC.

The chain carries TRBV6-5 and TRBJ2-3; 9 bases line up with TRBD1. This CDR3 is built from 16 residues. Germline CDR1 MNHEY, CDR2 SVGAGI. Trimming removed 2 bases from V and 5 bases from J; junction bases left unmatched: 8. The CDR3 is CASSYEAGQGKDTQYF. CDR3 sequence (DNA): TGTGCCAGCAGTTACGAGGCGGGACAGGGCAAAGATACGCAGTATTTT.

There are a few counts of this clone. The chain recombines TRBV18 with TRBJ2-6, with TRBD1 matching over 7 bases. Germline-derived CDR1 and CDR2 are KGHSH and LQKENI. The CDR3 runs to 17 residues. V lost 2 bases to trimming and J lost 2 bases; unmatched junction nucleotides: 6. The CDR3 bases are TGTGCCAGCTCACCAAGAGAGGGGGCGACTGGGGCCAACGTCCTGACTTTC. As protein: CASSPREGATGANVLTF.

CDR3 DNA: TGTGCCAGTTTCGGGGGGGAGTATCAGCCCCAGCATTTT. Encoded protein: CASFGGEYQPQHF. The V and J genes are TRBV28 and TRBJ1-5; TRBD1 might be the D (5 bases). Germline CDR1 reads MDHEN; CDR2 reads SYDVKM. V lost 9 bases and J lost 5, with 14 bases in between. This CDR3 has 13 amino acids.

CDR3 bases: TGTGCCAGCAGCTTAGTGAGGATGGCGGGAGTTGGGGAGCAGTACTTC. Encoded protein: CASSLVRMAGVGEQYF. The rearrangement uses TRBV7-2 and TRBJ2-7, with 7 bases matching TRBD2. The germline gives CDR1 SGHTA, CDR2 FQGNSA. CDR3 length: 16 residues. V dropped 1 base and J dropped 7; count of bases not matched to a gene: 13.

This sequence joins TRBV30 and TRBJ1-2, with D possibly being TRBD1 (5 bases). CDR1 and CDR2 from the germline V gene are GTSNPN and SVGIG (reference sequence). V lost 1 base to trimming and J lost 0 bases, with 12 bases between them. This CDR3 region has 15 residues. This CDR3 reads CAWSADSLANYGYTF. CDR3 coding DNA: TGTGCCTGGAGTGCAGACAGTCTAGCTAACTATGGCTACACCTTC.

The chain combines TRBV12-5 with TRBJ1-1; TRBD1 agrees at 8 bases. This CDR3 region has 17 residues. Germline CDR1 reads LGHNT; CDR2 reads FRNRAP. V lost 7 bases to trimming and J lost 6 bases; unmatched junction nucleotides: 19. The CDR3 loop reads CASAPFLSGQGSAEAFF. CDR3 bases: TGTGCTAGTGCCCCCTTCCTTTCTGGACAGGGATCAGCTGAAGCTTTCTTT.

This chain connects TRBV29-1 to TRBJ2-1, with D perhaps TRBD2 (5 bases). V was pared by 3 bases and J by 7 bases, with 19 bases between. CDR3 length: 15 amino acids. The germline gives CDR1 SQVTM, CDR2 ANQGSEA. CDR3 bases: TGCAGCGTTGAGCACCTCCCTCGACCGGGAAATGAGCAGTTCTTC. It encodes CSVEHLPRPGNEQFF.

The chain uses TRBV9 and TRBJ1-2; D may be TRBD1 (5 bases). V gave up 3 bases and J gave up 2 bases, with 14 bases separating them. The CDR3 covers 15 residues. The germline V gene encodes CDR1 SGDLS and CDR2 YYNGEE. This CDR3 reads CASSETDFINYGYTF. Here the CDR3 DNA reads TGTGCCAGCAGCGAGACAGATTTCATAAACTATGGCTACACCTTC.

J is TRBJ1-6 and V is TRBV28, with 8 bases identical to TRBD1. Germline V gene lookup returns CDR1 MDHEN and CDR2 SYDVKM. This CDR3 spans 13 amino acids. The V gene end was trimmed by 4 bases and the J gene end by 10 bases; junction bases not matched to a gene: 3. This CDR3 reads CASSSRGQSPLHF. The CDR3 DNA sequence: TGTGCCAGCAGTTCCAGGGGGCAATCACCCCTCCACTTT.

This clone was detected a few times. The chain is built from TRBV9 and TRBJ1-1; D possibly corresponds to TRBD1 (6 bases). CDR3 length: 14 residues. Looked up from germline, CDR1 is SGDLS and CDR2 is YYNGEE. The V end was cut by 0 bases, the J end by 11 bases, with 17 bases between. The CDR3 sequence is CASSVDATGPTAFF. The DNA for the CDR3 is TGTGCCAGCAGCGTAGATGCGACAGGCCCCACGGCTTTCTTT.

The sample holds a few counts of this clone. This chain uses TRBV15 with TRBJ1-5; D unclear. The V and J ends lost 7 bases and 1 base respectively, with 11 bases between them. The CDR3 sequence is 14 residues long. Per germline, CDR1 LNHNV and CDR2 YYDKDF (reference sequence). The CDR3 loop is CATTNGRSNQPQHF. CDR3 nucleotides: TGTGCCACCACCAACGGTCGGAGCAATCAGCCCCAGCATTTT.

The chain employs TRBV19 and TRBJ1-2; D gene ambiguous. Germline V gene sequence: CDR1 LNHDA, CDR2 SQIVND (reference sequence). Trimming took 7 bases from V and 6 from J, leaving 15 bases between them. The CDR3 runs to 13 residues. The CDR3 loop is CASTLWRANGYTF. The CDR3 DNA reads TGTGCCAGTACGTTGTGGAGGGCGAATGGCTACACCTTC.

The rearrangement joins TRBV5-1 to TRBJ2-2, with D unresolved. Per the germline V gene, CDR1 is SGHRS and CDR2 is YFSETQ. The CDR3 sequence is 16 residues long. Trimming stripped 6 bases from V and 0 bases from J, with 15 bases between. CDR3 nucleotide sequence: TGCGCCAGCACCCCGACTGTTAACCCGAACACCGGGGAGCTGTTTTTT. As protein: CASTPTVNPNTGELFF.

The chain is built from TRBV4-1 and TRBJ1-5; 8 bases fit TRBD1. Germline values: CDR1 MGHRA, CDR2 YSYEKL. With 1 base clipped from V and 1 base from J, the junction kept 9 bases outside the gene matches. The CDR3 is 18 residues long. The CDR3 loop reads CASSQGRLGQGSNQPQHF. CDR3 DNA: TGCGCCAGCAGCCAAGGACGTCTCGGACAGGGCAGCAATCAGCCCCAGCATTTT.